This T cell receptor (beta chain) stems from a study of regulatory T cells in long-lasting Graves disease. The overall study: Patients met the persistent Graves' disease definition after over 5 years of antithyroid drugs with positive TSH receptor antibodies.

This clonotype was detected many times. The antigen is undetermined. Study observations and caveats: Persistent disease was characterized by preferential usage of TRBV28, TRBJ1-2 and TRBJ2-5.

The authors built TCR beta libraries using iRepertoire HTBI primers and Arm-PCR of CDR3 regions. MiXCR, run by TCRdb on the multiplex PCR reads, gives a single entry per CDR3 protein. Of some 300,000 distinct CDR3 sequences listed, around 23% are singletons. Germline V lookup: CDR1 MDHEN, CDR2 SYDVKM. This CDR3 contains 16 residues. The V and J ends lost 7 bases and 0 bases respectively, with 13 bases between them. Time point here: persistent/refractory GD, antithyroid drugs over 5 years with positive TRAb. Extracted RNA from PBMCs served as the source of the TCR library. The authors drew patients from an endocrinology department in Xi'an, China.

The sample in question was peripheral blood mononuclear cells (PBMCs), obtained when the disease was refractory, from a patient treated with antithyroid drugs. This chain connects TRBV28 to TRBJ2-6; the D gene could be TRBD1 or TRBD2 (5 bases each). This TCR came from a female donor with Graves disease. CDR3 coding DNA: TGTGCCAGCAACCTGGGACGGTTCTCTGGGGCCAACGTCCTGACTTTC. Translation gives CASNLGRFSGANVLTF.